This entry lists 6 T cell receptor beta chains sequenced from one sample in a study of shared clonotypes between healthy human individuals. Sequencing was performed with immunoSEQ multiplex PCR; in TCRdb, only in-frame clones are kept and a portion is missing. The sample records fewer than 550,000 clones, about 80% being singletons. Sample: PBMCs. These TCRs come from a woman in her 40s in good health. Some clones in this sample may be carry-over from other donors' samples.

This sequence joins TRBV30 and TRBJ2-1, with TRBD1 identical over 11 bases. With 5 bases clipped from V and 0 bases from J, the junction kept 0 bases outside the gene matches. CDR3 length: 14 amino acids. Germline CDR1 and CDR2: GTSNPN and SVGIG (reference sequence). CDR3 protein: CAWGTGGSYNEQFF. The DNA for the CDR3 is TGTGCCTGGGGGACAGGGGGCTCCTACAATGAGCAGTTCTTC.

The chain combines TRBV28 with TRBJ1-2, with 7 positions matching TRBD1. V lost 2 bases, J lost 6 bases, and 3 bases stayed unmatched. The CDR3 length is 13 residues. Germline V gene data show CDR1 as MDHEN and CDR2 as SYDVKM. CDR3 in amino acids: CASSLVQGHGYTF. CDR3 nucleotide sequence: TGTGCCAGCAGTTTAGTACAGGGGCATGGCTACACCTTC.

This chain joins TRBV7-9 and TRBJ1-4, with D hard to call. CDR3 length: 15 amino acids. V gave up 0 bases and J gave up 4 bases, with 9 bases separating them. CDR1 and CDR2 from the germline V gene are SEHNR and FQNEAQ (reference sequence). The CDR3 sequence: CASSLAGLDNEKLFF. DNA of the CDR3: TGTGCCAGCAGCTTAGCGGGCCTTGATAATGAAAAACTGTTTTTT.

This clone has a count of ten or more. The V call is TRBV6-1, the J call TRBJ2-5; maybe TRBD1 (5 bases). The CDR3 is 13 amino acids. From germline, CDR1 is MNHNS and CDR2 SASEGT. V gave up 3 bases and J gave up 5 bases, with 10 bases separating them. The CDR3 spells CASSDGHSETQYF. The CDR3 DNA reads TGTGCCAGCAGTGACGGACACTCGGAGACCCAGTACTTC.

In nucleotides, the CDR3 is TGCGCCAGCAGCCTGACAGGGATTAATGAAAAACTGTTTTTT. Residues: CASSLTGINEKLFF. This chain uses TRBV5-1 with TRBJ1-4, with TRBD1 matching over 7 bases. The CDR3 has 14 amino acids. After removal of 4 bases from V and 4 bases from J, the junction contained 4 bases not matched to a gene. The germline V gene encodes CDR1 SGHRS and CDR2 YFSETQ.

Here the CDR3 reads CASSELHRNTGELFF. Written as DNA, the CDR3 is TGTGCCAGCAGTGAGTTGCACAGGAACACCGGGGAGCTGTTTTTT. This chain connects TRBV2 to TRBJ2-2, with unresolved D. The length of the CDR3 is 15 residues. Germline V lookup: CDR1 SNHLY, CDR2 FYNNEI. The V and J ends lost 3 bases and 1 base respectively, with 9 bases between them.